Listed below are T cell receptor beta chains from one sample, sequenced in a study of cytomegalovirus exposure and HLA in healthy donors. The data were produced by immunoSEQ multiplex PCR, yet TCRdb's version contains in-frame clones alone and is incomplete. The profile shows under 200,000 clones, around 87% of them singletons. Specimen: PBMCs. The receptors were sampled from a boy younger than 10 in good health and CMV-seronegative. CDR3s include the opening cysteine and the closing phenylalanine or tryptophan. D genes are given only for firm matches.

D gene: .
J gene: TRBJ1-2
V gene: TRBV7-9
CDR3 protein: CASSPGYGYTF

D gene: TRBD1
J gene: TRBJ2-2
V gene: TRBV9
CDR3 protein: CASSVEGQGAWTGELFF

D gene: .
J gene: TRBJ2-1
V gene: TRBV7-3
CDR3 protein: CASSLSPGVYNEQFF

D gene: .
J gene: TRBJ2-2
V gene: TRBV7-2
CDR3 protein: CASSLQLDYTGELFF

D gene: TRBD1
J gene: TRBJ2-7
V gene: TRBV27
CDR3 protein: CASSLLGTAPYEQYF

D gene: TRBD1
J gene: TRBJ2-2
V gene: TRBV5-4
CDR3 protein: CASSLSGTGLTGELFF

D gene: TRBD2
J gene: TRBJ2-7
V gene: TRBV11-2
CDR3 protein: CASSRGTSGTYEQYF

D gene: .
J gene: TRBJ2-2
V gene: TRBV7-9
CDR3 protein: CASSSDTGELFF

D gene: TRBD1
J gene: TRBJ1-2
V gene: TRBV19
CDR3 protein: CASSRVSGGAEGYTF

D gene: TRBD1
J gene: TRBJ2-7
V gene: TRBV30
CDR3 protein: CAWSLIRGQGTKEQYF

D gene: TRBD1
J gene: TRBJ1-1
V gene: TRBV5-4
CDR3 protein: CASSLGTGIFDTEAFF

D gene: TRBD1
J gene: TRBJ1-1
V gene: TRBV19
CDR3 protein: CASSSNRGTTEAFF

D gene: .
J gene: TRBJ2-3
V gene: TRBV28
CDR3 protein: CASHHLRGADTQYF

D gene: .
J gene: TRBJ1-2
V gene: TRBV25-1
CDR3 protein: CASSALSYGYTF

D gene: TRBD1
J gene: TRBJ1-5
V gene: TRBV2
CDR3 protein: CASSGQGAQPQHF

D gene: TRBD2
J gene: TRBJ2-5
V gene: TRBV5-4
CDR3 protein: CASSPEAGEIRETQYF

D gene: TRBD1
J gene: TRBJ1-1
V gene: TRBV6-5
CDR3 protein: CASSVDRITEAFF

D gene: .
J gene: TRBJ1-2
V gene: TRBV29-1
CDR3 protein: CSVGTLLTSYGYTF

D gene: TRBD1
J gene: TRBJ1-3
V gene: TRBV6-5
CDR3 protein: CASSATGGSGNTIYF

D gene: .
J gene: TRBJ1-1
V gene: TRBV5-1
CDR3 protein: CASSTTGFTEAFF

D gene: .
J gene: TRBJ2-2
V gene: TRBV28
CDR3 protein: CASSLGAGGTRTGELFF

D gene: .
J gene: TRBJ2-1
V gene: TRBV7-3
CDR3 protein: CASSSEKGVNEQFF

D gene: TRBD2
J gene: TRBJ2-3
V gene: TRBV4-2
CDR3 protein: CASSQGIAGAQYF

D gene: .
J gene: TRBJ1-6
V gene: TRBV27
CDR3 protein: CASSQGMGSPLHF

D gene: TRBD1
J gene: TRBJ2-7
V gene: TRBV2
CDR3 protein: CASSGDRPDEQYF

D gene: .
J gene: TRBJ2-3
V gene: TRBV6-4
CDR3 protein: CARIQILPSTDTQYF

D gene: TRBD1
J gene: TRBJ1-6
V gene: TRBV30
CDR3 protein: CAWSGLGDSSSYNSPLHF

D gene: .
J gene: TRBJ2-7
V gene: TRBV6-1
CDR3 protein: CASRQGTPYEQYF

D gene: .
J gene: TRBJ1-2
V gene: TRBV9
CDR3 protein: CASSVAGANYGYTF

D gene: .
J gene: TRBJ1-5
V gene: TRBV28
CDR3 protein: CASRGAGESFDQPQHF

D gene: TRBD2
J gene: TRBJ2-1
V gene: TRBV7-2
CDR3 protein: CASSSVFWTSEYNEQFF

D gene: .
J gene: TRBJ1-2
V gene: TRBV5-1
CDR3 protein: CASSSDSNYGYTF

D gene: TRBD1
J gene: TRBJ1-6
V gene: TRBV28
CDR3 protein: CASSLGTGGVSLNSPLHF

D gene: TRBD2
J gene: TRBJ2-3
V gene: TRBV9
CDR3 protein: CASSPTLSSGGRTDTQYF